One sample yielded the 26 T cell receptor beta chains listed below, sequenced in a study of graft-versus-host responses after intestinal transplantation. Clones were sequenced by immunoSEQ multiplex PCR, and TCRdb holds only the in-frame ones, with some missing. The repertoire holds about 86,000 clones, with roughly 90% as singletons. These receptors have no known antigen. The specimen comprised unstimulated CD4+ T cells sorted from spleen or lymph node cells, sampled before transplant. All receptors derive from a human donor who was the organ donor for an intestinal transplant.

The CDR3 DNA follows: TGTGCCAGCAGACCCCGACAGGGATCGGAGACCCAGTACTTC. It yields the protein CASRPRQGSETQYF. This chain connects TRBV6-5 to TRBJ2-5, with 7 bases aligning to TRBD1. Germline trimming cut 6 bases from V and 5 bases from J; bases unmatched to any gene: 9. CDR1 is MNHEY, CDR2 SVGAGI, per germline. The CDR3 is 14 residues long.

This chain links TRBV6-5 with TRBJ2-7; 8 bases map to TRBD1. V lost 6 bases, J lost 0 bases, and 7 bases stayed unmatched. Germline V lookup: CDR1 MNHEY, CDR2 SVGAGI. CDR3 length equals 15 residues. For the CDR3, the DNA is TGTGCCAGCAGGTCAACAGGGGGACGCTCCTACGAGCAGTACTTC. The encoded protein is CASRSTGGRSYEQYF.

The chain uses TRBV19 and TRBJ2-2; D is undetermined. The CDR3 is 18 residues long. Deletions cut 3 bases from V and 1 base from J, with 18 bases between. Germline CDR1 reads LNHDA; CDR2 reads SQIVND (reference sequence). The CDR3 protein is CASSISWAPDLNTGELFF. DNA for the CDR3: TGTGCCAGTAGTATCTCCTGGGCCCCAGATTTGAACACCGGGGAGCTGTTTTTT.

The chain has TRBV7-2 and TRBJ2-1; 8 positions match TRBD2. J gave up 8 bases and V 3 bases, and 9 bases lay outside the gene matches. CDR3 length: 15 amino acids. Looked up from germline, CDR1 is SGHTA and CDR2 is FQGNSA. The CDR3 reads CASSFGGAGRDEQFF. CDR3 nucleotides: TGTGCCAGCAGCTTCGGGGGGGCAGGCCGGGATGAGCAGTTCTTC.

The chain links TRBV5-1 to TRBJ2-7; 10 bases line up with TRBD2. In germline, CDR1 is SGHRS, CDR2 YFSETQ. V lost 4 bases to trimming and J lost 2 bases; unmatched junction nucleotides: 6. The CDR3 length is 15 residues. The chain's CDR3 is CASSLGTSETYEQYF. In DNA form, the CDR3 reads TGCGCCAGCAGCCTCGGGACTAGCGAGACCTACGAGCAGTACTTC.

V gene TRBV4-2 combines with J gene TRBJ2-7; TRBD1 matches at 9 bases. The germline V gene has CDR1 LGHNA and CDR2 YNFKEQ. The junction had 5 bases not matched to a gene; V was cut back by 2 bases and J by 3 bases. The CDR3 totals 15 residues. The CDR3 protein is CASSQPGQGLYEQYF. The CDR3 DNA follows: TGTGCCAGCAGCCAACCGGGACAGGGACTCTACGAGCAGTACTTC.

The genes are TRBV15 and TRBJ2-3; 8 bases map to TRBD1. CDR1 is LNHNV and CDR2 is YYDKDF in the germline V gene (reference sequence). Trimming took 1 base from V and 2 from J; bases not matched to a gene: 8. CDR3 length: 17 residues. The CDR3 DNA sequence: TGTGCCACCAGCAGAGGGGACAGGTCCACATTCACAGATACGCAGTATTTT. Translated, it gives CATSRGDRSTFTDTQYF.

The V call is TRBV5-6, the J call TRBJ1-2; the match to TRBD1 covers 10 bases. Trimming took 6 bases from V and 0 from J; bases not matched to a gene: 8. CDR1 and CDR2 from the germline V gene are SGHDT and YYEEEE. The CDR3 loop spans 16 amino acids. The CDR3 region has the DNA TGTGCCAGCAACCGGGACAGGGGAATAGCTAACTATGGCTACACCTTC. This codes for CASNRDRGIANYGYTF. Supplemented by reference TRBV5-6 and TRBJ1-2, the full variable domain reads DAGVTQSPTHLIKTRGQQVTLRCSPKSGHDTVSWYQQALGQGPQFIFQYYEEEERQRGNFPDRFSGHQFPNYSSELNVNALLLGDSALYLCASNRDRGIANYGYTFGSGTRLTVV.

This chain connects TRBV4-2 to TRBJ1-4; D not certain. The V end lost 0 bases, the J end lost 7 bases, and 12 bases lay between the germline ends. CDR1 and CDR2 (germline): LGHNA, YNFKEQ. The CDR3 runs to 15 residues. The CDR3 nucleotides read TGTGCCAGCAGCCAAGAGGGAGCCTTCGGTGAAAAACTGTTTTTT. Its translation is CASSQEGAFGEKLFF.

V is TRBV15 and J is TRBJ2-5; 7 bases match TRBD2. The V gene end was trimmed by 0 bases and the J gene end by 5 bases; junction bases not matched to a gene: 6. CDR1 is LNHNV and CDR2 is YYDKDF in the germline V gene (reference sequence). There are 15 residues in the CDR3. CDR3 in DNA: TGTGCCACCAGCAGAGACGTGGGGGAGGGCGAGACCCAGTACTTC. Encoded protein: CATSRDVGEGETQYF.

This clone was seen only once. The chain carries TRBV9 and TRBJ1-1, with 10 bases matching TRBD1. V lost 3 bases and J lost 1; bases outside the gene matches: 3. This CDR3 is built from 15 residues. Germline CDR1 reads SGDLS; CDR2 reads YYNGEE. CDR3 nucleotides: TGTGCCAGCAGCGATGGGGACAGGGGGAACACTGAAGCTTTCTTT. Its protein product is CASSDGDRGNTEAFF.

The V gene is TRBV2, the J gene TRBJ2-6, with D unclear. Germline CDR1 and CDR2: SNHLY and FYNNEI. CDR3 length: 18 amino acids. V was clipped by 4 bases and J by 4 bases, with 20 bases between them. The CDR3 loop reads CASSGAQYEGPGANVLTF. Here the CDR3 DNA reads TGTGCCAGCAGTGGGGCCCAATATGAAGGTCCCGGGGCCAACGTCCTGACTTTC.

The rearrangement links TRBV2 to TRBJ1-1; 8 nucleotides line up with TRBD1. The germline gives CDR1 SNHLY, CDR2 FYNNEI. CDR3 size: 14 residues. With V trimmed by 6 bases and J by 5 bases, 8 bases remained unmatched. Here the CDR3 reads CASRPRQGRTEAFF. The CDR3 DNA sequence: TGTGCCAGCAGGCCTAGACAGGGGCGGACTGAAGCTTTCTTT.

This clone appeared a few times. This rearrangement joins TRBV4-1 to TRBJ1-2; D is ambiguous. In germline, CDR1 is MGHRA, CDR2 YSYEKL. This CDR3 has 14 amino acids. V lost 0 bases to trimming and J lost 4 bases, with 9 bases between them. The CDR3 DNA reads as TGCGCCAGCAGCCAAGAAGGGAGGATCTATGGCTACACCTTC. Translating gives CASSQEGRIYGYTF.

Notes on this clone: A junction end diverges from the germline sequence, so it may reflect a read error. The V gene is TRBV7-7, the J gene TRBJ2-3; 8 nucleotides agree with TRBD2. Germline CDR1 SSHAT, CDR2 FNYEAQ (reference sequence). This CDR3 contains 13 residues. CDR3 DNA sequence: TGTGCTAGCAGCTTAGACGCGGGAGGTACGCAGTATTTT. Residues: CASSLDAGGTQYF.

A single count supports this clone. V gene TRBV6-1 combines with J gene TRBJ2-3, with 12 bases lining up with TRBD1. Per the germline V gene, CDR1 is MNHNS and CDR2 is SASEGT. The CDR3 spans 14 residues. Trimming at V came to 9 bases and at J to 4 bases, leaving 5 bases not matched to a gene. The CDR3 bases are TGTGCCAGGGGGGACAGGGGGCGGGCAGATACGCAGTATTTT. It encodes CARGDRGRADTQYF.

The chain recombines TRBV19 with TRBJ2-2; possible D gene TRBD1, 6 bases. Trimming removed 5 bases at V and 8 bases at J, with 15 bases between. There are 14 residues in the CDR3. Germline V gene data show CDR1 as LNHDA and CDR2 as SQIVND (reference sequence). The CDR3 bases are TGTGCCAGTAGTGCGGACAGAATCGGAGGGGAGCTGTTTTTT. It specifies CASSADRIGGELFF.

V and J are TRBV5-1 and TRBJ2-1, with 7 positions matching TRBD1. Unmatched junction bases numbered 8, after V lost 2 bases and J lost 6 bases. Germline loops: CDR1 SGHRS, CDR2 YFSETQ. The CDR3 is 15 amino acids. For the CDR3, the DNA is TGCGCCAGCAGCTTCGGGACAGTACCCTTCAATGAGCAGTTCTTC. This translates into CASSFGTVPFNEQFF.

The rearrangement joins TRBV7-2 to TRBJ2-3, with TRBD2 identical over 13 bases. Germline trimming cut 0 bases from V and 1 base from J; bases unmatched to any gene: 10. This CDR3 has 20 residues. Per the germline V gene, CDR1 is SGHTA and CDR2 is FQGNSA. For the CDR3, the DNA is TGTGCCAGCAGCTTAGCCTATTGGACTAGCGGGAGTTCGGGCACAGATACGCAGTATTTT. Translation: CASSLAYWTSGSSGTDTQYF.

A few counts support this clone. The chain employs TRBV5-6 and TRBJ1-6; 9 bases are shared with TRBD1. The V and J ends lost 4 bases and 2 bases, in that order; junction bases with no gene match: 1. Germline CDR1 is SGHDT and CDR2 is YYEEEE. The CDR3 is 15 residues long. The CDR3: CASSTGGAYNSPLHF. The CDR3 DNA is TGTGCCAGCAGCACAGGGGGCGCCTATAATTCACCCCTCCACTTT.

This chain links TRBV19 with TRBJ1-1; 9 bases align to TRBD1. Per the germline V gene, CDR1 is LNHDA and CDR2 is SQIVND (reference sequence). The CDR3 has 14 amino acids. V dropped 5 bases and J dropped 8; count of bases not matched to a gene: 9. The CDR3 region has the DNA TGTGCCAGTAGTCACAGGGGGCGGGGAGGCGAAGCTTTCTTT. Protein sequence: CASSHRGRGGEAFF.

The chain links TRBV5-1 to TRBJ2-6; TRBD1 matches at 7 bases. Germline CDR1 is SGHRS and CDR2 is YFSETQ. The CDR3 spans 17 residues. V was pared by 2 bases and J by 0 bases, with 5 bases of the junction left unmatched. CDR3 sequence: CASSLGGASSGANVLTF. For the CDR3, the DNA is TGCGCCAGCAGCTTAGGGGGCGCCAGCTCTGGGGCCAACGTCCTGACTTTC.

The rearrangement joins TRBV5-4 to TRBJ1-2; TRBD1 is a possible D gene (6 bases). Germline CDR1 reads SGHNT; CDR2 reads YYREEE (reference sequence). V was cut by 2 bases and J by 4 bases, with 18 bases left in between. This CDR3 has 16 residues. CDR3 in amino acids: CASSLQGPPRSYGYTF. CDR3 DNA sequence: TGTGCCAGCAGCTTACAGGGACCGCCGAGGAGCTATGGCTACACCTTC.

This sequence joins TRBV27 and TRBJ2-2; the match to TRBD2 covers 9 bases. Germline CDR1 and CDR2: MNHEY and SMNVEV (reference sequence). The CDR3 consists of 16 residues. Germline trimming cut 5 bases from V and 4 bases from J; bases unmatched to any gene: 8. CDR3 in DNA: TGTGCCAGCAGTCGCGGGGGGGAGTGGGCCACCGGGGAGCTGTTTTTT. Protein sequence: CASSRGGEWATGELFF.

This sequence joins TRBV19 and TRBJ1-2; D is ambiguous. V dropped 7 bases and J dropped 2 bases, with 11 bases sitting between them. CDR1 and CDR2 from the germline V gene are LNHDA and SQIVND (reference sequence). The CDR3 has 13 amino acids. The CDR3 DNA reads TGTGCCAGTATGCCAGCTAGAAACTATGGCTACACCTTC. Amino acid sequence: CASMPARNYGYTF. Full variable domain (missing parts from reference TRBV19 and TRBJ1-2): DGGITQSPKYLFRKEGQNVTLSCEQNLNHDAMYWYRQDPGQGLRLIYYSQIVNDFQKGDIAEGYSVSREKKESFPLTVTSAQKNPTAFYLCASMPARNYGYTFGSGTRLTVV.

The chain uses TRBV25-1 and TRBJ1-4; 8 bases map to TRBD1. The CDR3 extends over 13 amino acids. Germline V CDR1 and CDR2: MGHDK, SYGVNS. Trimming removed 5 bases from V and 5 bases from J; junction bases left unmatched: 1. CDR3 amino acids: CASSRQGNEKLFF. Written as DNA, the CDR3 is TGTGCCAGCAGTAGACAGGGGAATGAAAAACTGTTTTTT.